This T cell receptor beta chain was profiled in a study of blood T cell repertoires in COVID-19. As for the study in general: The United States, Italy and Spain were the sources of the acute and convalescent COVID-19 samples.

Those who participated ranged in age from roughly 18 to 89 years and resided in 20 to 30 US areas. The CDR3 has 17 residues. Germline V gene data show CDR1 as LGHNA and CDR2 as YSLEER. Trimming shortened V by 0 bases and J by 0 bases, and 11 bases separated the two germline ends. Clones were sequenced by immunoSEQ multiplex PCR, and TCRdb holds only the in-frame ones, with some missing. The sample lists approximately 220,000 clones; around 90% were seen once. This clone was observed once. The TCR was taken from a woman aged 30 to 39 with acute COVID-19. J is TRBJ2-2 and V is TRBV4-3; D is perhaps TRBD2 (6 bases). The sequenced material came from PBMCs or T cells enriched from blood (not recorded which). In DNA, the CDR3 is TGCGCCAGCAGCCAAGATCAGGCGGGGCCGAACACCGGGGAGCTGTTTTTT. Translated: CASSQDQAGPNTGELFF.